One sample yielded the 5 T cell receptor beta chains listed below, sequenced in a study of technical replicates of blood from several donors. Profiled with immunoSEQ multiplex PCR; TCRdb holds only in-frame clones, not every one. Counted here are roughly 85,000 clones, about 93% occurring once; the ten biggest clones make up 0.26%. Sequenced sample: T cells isolated from PBMCs. These receptors came from a human donor in good health.

V is TRBV2 and J is TRBJ2-2, with 7 bases that match TRBD2. V shed 8 bases and J 5 bases; nucleotides not matched to a gene: 5. CDR1 is SNHLY and CDR2 is FYNNEI in the germline V gene. The CDR3 length is 13 residues. Written as DNA, the CDR3 is TGTGCCAGCTACGATAGCGGGACCGGGGAGCTGTTTTTT. Translation: CASYDSGTGELFF.

This clone is a singleton in its sample. This chain connects TRBV5-1 to TRBJ2-7; 8 nucleotides align to TRBD2. V was clipped by 4 bases and J by 3 bases; unmatched bases: 6. The CDR3 is made up of 14 amino acids. The germline CDR1 and CDR2 sequences are SGHRS and YFSETQ. The CDR3 DNA is TGCGCCAGCAGCCACAACAGCGGGAGCTACGAGCAGTACTTC. It encodes CASSHNSGSYEQYF.

The chain has TRBV6-5 and TRBJ1-2; D uncertain. V was cut by 5 bases and J by 4 bases, with 8 bases left in between. Germline loops: CDR1 MNHEY, CDR2 SVGAGI. The CDR3 is made up of 12 amino acids. As DNA, the CDR3 is TGTGCCAGCAGTGGCTTAACCTATGGCTACACCTTC. Translated, it gives CASSGLTYGYTF.

This clone has a single count. This rearrangement joins TRBV4-1 to TRBJ1-2; 8 nucleotides match TRBD1. This CDR3 comprises 15 residues. Germline trimming cut 4 bases from V and 5 bases from J; bases unmatched to any gene: 9. The germline CDR1 and CDR2 sequences are MGHRA and YSYEKL. The CDR3 sequence: CASSPGDRIPYGYTF. DNA of the CDR3: TGCGCCAGCAGCCCGGGGGACAGGATACCTTATGGCTACACCTTC.

The chain joins TRBV7-9 to TRBJ2-5; the D gene is possibly TRBD2 (6 bases). This CDR3 comprises 17 residues. The germline CDR1 and CDR2 sequences are SEHNR and FQNEAQ (reference sequence). Trimming shortened V by 0 bases and J by 7 bases, and 21 bases separated the two germline ends. CDR3 amino acids: CASSLAPPGLSVGTQYF. CDR3 sequence (DNA): TGTGCCAGCAGCTTAGCGCCCCCGGGACTGTCGGTCGGGACCCAGTACTTC.